Listed below are T cell receptor beta chains from one sample, sequenced in a study of T cells in Graves' hyperthyroidism and ophthalmopathy. Each CDR3 protein gets one entry after TCRdb re-called the multiplex PCR reads with MiXCR. The repertoire includes 700,000 or so distinct CDR3 sequences, approximately 16% of them detected once, and around 7.7% sits in the top ten. Source material: blood. These receptors were collected from a man between 18 and 35 years old with Graves' hyperthyroidism. The CDR3 runs from the conserved cysteine through the conserved F or W. A D gene is named only where the DNA matches it firmly. Rows give clone size only sometimes, using once, few, many, or a class for an expanded clone.

j_gene | abundance | v_gene | d_gene | CDR3aa | CDR3nt
TRBJ2-3 | many | TRBV12-5 | - | CASTFGPSSTDTQYF | TGTGCTAGTACATTCGGGCCTTCAAGCACAGATACGCAGTATTTT
TRBJ1-1 | - | TRBV29-1 | - | CSVGGDITAQAFF | TGCAGCGTTGGGGGGGACATCACGGCCCAAGCTTTCTTT
TRBJ1-5 | - | TRBV5-5 | - | CASSLAASNQPRHF | TGTGCCAGCAGCTTGGCGGCTAGCAATCAGCCCCGGCATTTT
TRBJ1-1 | many | TRBV6-1 | - | CASSDGPSRGEAFF | TGTGCCAGCAGTGACGGACCGAGCCGGGGTGAAGCTTTCTTT
TRBJ1-1 | few | TRBV25-1 | - | CASSEYRGGRGTEAFF | TGTGCCAGCAGTGAATATAGGGGGGGCCGAGGCACTGAAGCTTTCTTT
TRBJ2-7 | many | TRBV28 | TRBD1 | CASSSGTGGYEQYF | TGTGCCAGCAGTTCCGGGACAGGGGGCTACGAGCAGTACTTC
TRBJ2-7 | many | TRBV6-1 | TRBD1 | CAIRRDSSYEQYF | TGTGCCATCCGCCGGGACAGCTCCTACGAGCAGTACTTC
TRBJ2-7 | - | TRBV19 | - | CASRETGPLDEQYF | TGTGCCAGTAGAGAGACAGGCCCCTTAGACGAGCAGTACTTC
TRBJ1-1 | many | TRBV2 | - | CASSEDPRTEAFF | TGTGCCAGCAGTGAAGATCCCAGGACCGAGGCTTTCTTT
TRBJ1-5 | few | TRBV11-2 | - | CASSFGRDEDQPQHF | TGTGCCAGCAGCTTTGGAAGGGATGAGGATCAGCCCCAGCATTTT
TRBJ2-3 | few | TRBV5-1 | - | CASSFRAAEDTQYF | TGCGCCAGCAGCTTTCGGGCAGCCGAAGATACGCAGTATTTT
TRBJ2-7 | - | TRBV9 | - | CASSVEGARDEQYF | TGTGCCAGCAGCGTAGAAGGGGCCAGGGACGAGCAGTACTTC
TRBJ2-5 | many | TRBV7-2 | - | CASSLVSGFEYQETQYF | TGTGCCAGCAGCTTAGTAAGCGGTTTCGAGTACCAAGAGACCCAGTACTTC
TRBJ2-7 | - | TRBV30 | TRBD1 | CAWSSTGNEQYF | TGTGCCTGGAGCTCGACAGGGAACGAGCAGTACTTC
TRBJ2-1 | few | TRBV6-6 | - | CASSYDLPSSYNEQFF | TGTGCCAGCAGTTACGATCTACCGAGCTCCTACAATGAGCAGTTCTTC
TRBJ2-7 | many | TRBV7-9 | - | CASSLGVQASGAYEQYF | TGTGCCAGCAGCTTAGGGGTCCAGGCGTCAGGGGCCTACGAGCAGTACTTC
TRBJ2-7 | - | TRBV27 | - | CASSFSPTYEQYF | TGTGCCAGCAGTTTTTCACCTACCTACGAGCAGTACTTC
TRBJ1-2 | - | TRBV7-2 | TRBD1 | CASSLRPGGKSGYTF | TGTGCCAGCAGCTTACGGCCAGGGGGCAAGAGTGGCTACACCTTC
TRBJ2-6 | - | TRBV6-2/TRBV6-3 | TRBD1 | CACSYRTGAGANVLTF | TGTGCCTGCAGTTACCGGACAGGGGCTGGGGCCAACGTCCTGACTTTC
TRBJ2-7 | - | TRBV20-1 | - | CSAQAGISYEQYF | TGCAGTGCTCAGGCCGGGATCTCCTACGAGCAGTACTTC
TRBJ2-1 | - | TRBV14 | TRBD2 | CASSQMGLADNEQFF | TGTGCCAGCAGCCAAATGGGACTAGCGGACAATGAGCAGTTCTTC
TRBJ2-1 | few | TRBV6-6 | TRBD2 | CASSYEGLAGGINEQFF | TGTGCCAGCAGTTACGAAGGACTAGCGGGAGGTATCAATGAGCAGTTCTTC
TRBJ2-3 | many | TRBV3-1 | - | CASSRAADTQYF | TGTGCCAGCAGCCGAGCGGCTGATACGCAGTATTTT
TRBJ1-5 | many | TRBV27 | TRBD1 | CASRQGTGGSQHF | TGTGCCAGCAGACAAGGGACAGGGGGCTCCCAGCATTTT